Below, 7 T cell receptor beta chains from the same sample are listed, as sequenced in a study of shared clonotypes between healthy human individuals. Profiled with immunoSEQ multiplex PCR; TCRdb holds only in-frame clones, not every one. The repertoire consists of more than 2,000,000 clones, with around 94% occurring once and the leading ten covering 0.13% to 0.15%. The specimen sequenced was naive CD4+ T cells sorted from blood. The subset was: CD45RA+ positively selected. These TCRs come from a man aged 18 to 30 in good health.

The chain uses TRBV2 and TRBJ2-5; D possibly uses TRBD1 or TRBD2 (5 bases each). V was cut by 7 bases and J by 4 bases, with 19 bases left in between. The CDR3 spans 15 residues. Germline V gives CDR1 SNHLY, CDR2 FYNNEI. The CDR3 region is CASNIEAAGGETQYF. As DNA, the CDR3 is TGTGCCAGCAATATAGAAGCGGCTGGGGGAGAGACCCAGTACTTC. The full variable domain, its missing parts supplied by reference TRBV2 and TRBJ2-5, is EPEVTQTPSHQVTQMGQEVILRCVPISNHLYFYWYRQILGQKVEFLVSFYNNEISEKSEIFDDQFSVERPDGSNFTLKIRSTKLEDSAMYFCASNIEAAGGETQYFGPGTRLLVL.

The chain links TRBV30 to TRBJ2-4; D could derive from TRBD1 or TRBD2 (5 bases each). The V and J ends lost 3 bases and 0 bases respectively, with 30 bases between them. The CDR3 extends over 21 amino acids. Germline V lookup: CDR1 GTSNPN, CDR2 SVGIG (reference sequence). CDR3 sequence (DNA): TGTGCCTGGAGCCGGAGGAAGCCGGGACCGTCAGAACTCCTAGCCAAAAACATTCAGTACTTC. Translated, it gives CAWSRRKPGPSELLAKNIQYF.

The genes are TRBV6-6 and TRBJ2-7, with D possibly TRBD2 on 6 matching bases. V was pared by 2 bases and J by 3 bases, with 17 bases between. Germline CDR1 is MNHNY and CDR2 is SVGAGI (reference sequence). The CDR3 spans 16 residues. The CDR3 is CASSYDPGRGNYEQYF. CDR3 bases: TGTGCCAGCAGTTACGATCCAGGGCGGGGTAACTACGAGCAGTACTTC.

V gene TRBV10-1 combines with J gene TRBJ2-5; 9 nucleotides align to TRBD1. The ends lost 4 bases at V and 3 bases at J; junction bases unmatched: 6. The length of the CDR3 is 15 residues. Germline V gene sequence: CDR1 WNHNN, CDR2 SYGVQD (reference sequence). The CDR3: CASSGGQGKKETQYF. DNA for the CDR3: TGCGCCAGCAGTGGCGGACAGGGGAAGAAAGAGACCCAGTACTTC.

A single count supports this clone. The V call is TRBV11-2, the J call TRBJ1-5; 7 bases align to TRBD1. This CDR3 is built from 15 residues. Germline CDR1 SGHAT, CDR2 FQNNGV. V was pared by 3 bases and J by 2 bases, with 4 bases of the junction left unmatched. The CDR3 nucleotides read TGTGCCAGCAGCTTTACAGGGGTCGGCAATCAGCCCCAGCATTTT. This sequence encodes CASSFTGVGNQPQHF.

CDR3 amino acids: CASSQLGPNYGYTF. DNA of the CDR3: TGTGCCAGCTCACAGTTGGGTCCGAACTATGGCTACACCTTC. The V and J genes are TRBV18 and TRBJ1-2; D is unresolved. The CDR3 extends over 14 amino acids. V was clipped by 4 bases and J by 2 bases, with 11 bases between them. Germline loops: CDR1 KGHSH, CDR2 LQKENI. Using reference TRBV18 and TRBJ1-2 for the parts outside the CDR3, the full variable domain is NAGVMQNPRHLVRRRGQEARLRCSPMKGHSHVYWYRQLPEEGLKFMVYLQKENIIDESGMPKERFSAEFPKEGPSILRIQQVVRGDSAAYFCASSQLGPNYGYTFGSGTRLTVV.

The chain joins TRBV4-1 to TRBJ2-3, with 8 positions matching TRBD1. V dropped 3 bases and J dropped 3; count of bases not matched to a gene: 8. In germline, CDR1 is MGHRA, CDR2 YSYEKL. The CDR3 runs to 16 residues. Here the CDR3 DNA reads TGCGCCAGCAGCCATCTCCCGGGACAGGTTACAGATACGCAGTATTTT. This codes for CASSHLPGQVTDTQYF.